This TCR beta chain was sequenced in a study of blood T cell repertoires in COVID-19. Study-wide background: Donors in the United States, Italy and Spain gave samples during acute or convalescent COVID-19. PBMCs, B-cell-depleted T cells, or T cells provided the cDNA or gDNA that made up the material.

Sequenced by immunoSEQ multiplex PCR; TCRdb stores in-frame clones only, minus some. The data hold about 98,000 clones, with 87% observed a single time. Sequencing was done on a sample of peripheral blood. The receptor comes from a man in his forties or fifties with active COVID-19.

CDR3 DNA: TGTGCCAGCAACTTGGACAGGGGGAAGACTGAAGCTTTCTTT. Protein: CASNLDRGKTEAFF. The rearrangement uses TRBV6-5 and TRBJ1-1, with TRBD1 matching 10 bases. From germline, CDR1 is MNHEY and CDR2 SVGAGI. Germline trimming cut 7 bases from V and 5 bases from J; bases unmatched to any gene: 7. The CDR3 totals 14 residues.